This record looks at one T cell receptor beta chain sequence and its context. No antigen is known for it. CDR3 size: 13 residues. V was trimmed by 5 bases and J by 15 bases, leaving 20 bases between them. Germline lookup yields CDR1 MNHEY and CDR2 SVGAGI. Repertoires were generated with immunoSEQ multiplex PCR, while TCRdb's copy carries only in-frame clones and drops some. Here the sample spans about 58,000 clones, about 86% being singletons. This specimen belongs to a study of a mutant IDH1 vaccine in newly diagnosed glioma. Study-level results: Apparently, pseudoprogression bore no relation to changes among the top peripheral T cell clonotypes. The occurrence of vaccine-induced immune responses was seen in approximately 92% of patients.

The time point was: week 5, during vaccination. Each dose of the vaccine consisted of 300 ug of mutant IDH1 20-mer peptide, with topical imiquimod. The specimen was PBMCs, collected from a glioma patient whose treatment included an IDH1 peptide vaccine. This TCR was sampled from a woman aged 45-59 years with glioma. The chain employs TRBV6-5 and TRBJ2-1; TRBD2 might be the D (5 bases). CDR3 protein: CASSLSIEGGRFF. CDR3 DNA sequence: TGTGCCAGCAGTCTAAGTATCGAGGGTGGTAGGTTCTTC.